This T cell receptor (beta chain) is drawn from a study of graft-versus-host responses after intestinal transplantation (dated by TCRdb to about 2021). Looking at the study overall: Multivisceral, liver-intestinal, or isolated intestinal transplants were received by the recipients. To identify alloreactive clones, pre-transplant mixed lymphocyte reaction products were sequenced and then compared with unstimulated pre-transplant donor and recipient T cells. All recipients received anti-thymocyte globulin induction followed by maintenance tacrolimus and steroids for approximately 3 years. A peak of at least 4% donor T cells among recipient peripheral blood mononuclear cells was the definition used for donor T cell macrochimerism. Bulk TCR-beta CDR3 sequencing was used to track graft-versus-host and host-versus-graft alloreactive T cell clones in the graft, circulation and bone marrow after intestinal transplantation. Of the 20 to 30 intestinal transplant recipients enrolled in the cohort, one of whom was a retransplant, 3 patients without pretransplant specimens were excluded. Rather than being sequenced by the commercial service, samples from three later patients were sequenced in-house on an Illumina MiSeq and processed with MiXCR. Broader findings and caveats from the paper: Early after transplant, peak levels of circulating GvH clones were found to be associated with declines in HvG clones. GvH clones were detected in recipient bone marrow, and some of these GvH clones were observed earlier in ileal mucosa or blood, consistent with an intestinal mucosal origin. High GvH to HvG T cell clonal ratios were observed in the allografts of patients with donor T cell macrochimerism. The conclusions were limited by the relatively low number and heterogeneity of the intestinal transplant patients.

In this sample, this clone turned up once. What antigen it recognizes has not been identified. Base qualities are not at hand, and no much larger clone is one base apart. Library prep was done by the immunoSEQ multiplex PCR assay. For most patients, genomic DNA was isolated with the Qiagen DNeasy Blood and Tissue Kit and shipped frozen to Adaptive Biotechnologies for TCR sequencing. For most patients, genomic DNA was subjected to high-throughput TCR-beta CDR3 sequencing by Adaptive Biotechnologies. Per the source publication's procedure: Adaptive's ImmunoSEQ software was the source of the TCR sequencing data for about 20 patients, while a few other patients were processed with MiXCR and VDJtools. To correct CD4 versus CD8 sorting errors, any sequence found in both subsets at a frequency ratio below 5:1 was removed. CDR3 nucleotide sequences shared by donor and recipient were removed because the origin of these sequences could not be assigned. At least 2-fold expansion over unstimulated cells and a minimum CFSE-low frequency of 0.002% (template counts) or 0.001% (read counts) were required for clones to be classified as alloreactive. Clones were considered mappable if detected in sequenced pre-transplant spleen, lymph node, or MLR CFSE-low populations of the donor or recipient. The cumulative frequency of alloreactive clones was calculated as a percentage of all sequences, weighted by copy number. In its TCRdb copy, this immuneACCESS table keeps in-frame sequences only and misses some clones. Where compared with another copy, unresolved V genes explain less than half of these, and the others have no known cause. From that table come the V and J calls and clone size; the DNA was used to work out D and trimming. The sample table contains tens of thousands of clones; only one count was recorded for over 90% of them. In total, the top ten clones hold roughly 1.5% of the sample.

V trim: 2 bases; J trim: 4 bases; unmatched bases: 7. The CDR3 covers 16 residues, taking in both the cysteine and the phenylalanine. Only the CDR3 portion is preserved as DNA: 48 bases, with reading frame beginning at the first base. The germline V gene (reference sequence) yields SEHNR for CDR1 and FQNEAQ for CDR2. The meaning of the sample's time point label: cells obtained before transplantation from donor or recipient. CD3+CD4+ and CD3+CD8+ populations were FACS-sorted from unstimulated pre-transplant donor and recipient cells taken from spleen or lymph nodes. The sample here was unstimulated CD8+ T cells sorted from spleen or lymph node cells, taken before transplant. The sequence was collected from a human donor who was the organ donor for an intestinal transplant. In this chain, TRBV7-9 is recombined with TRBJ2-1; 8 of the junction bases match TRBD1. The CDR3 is CASSLRQGLVYNEQFF. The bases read TGTGCCAGCAGCTTAAGACAGGGGTTGGTATACAATGAGCAGTTCTTC. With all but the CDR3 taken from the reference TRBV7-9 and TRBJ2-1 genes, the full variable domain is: DTGVSQNPRHKITKRGQNVTFRCDPISEHNRLYWYRQTLGQGPEFLTYFQNEAQLEKSRLLSDRFSAERPKGSFSTLEIQRTEQGDSAMYLCASSLRQGLVYNEQFFGPGTRLTVL.